This T cell receptor beta chain originates from a study of cytomegalovirus exposure and HLA in healthy donors. Study outcomes and limitations: Later analysis showed most CMV-associated TCR beta chains appearing HLA-restricted. Cytomegalovirus-associated status was assigned to 150 or so TCR beta chains. Highly shared variants forming one cluster were likely a sequencing artifact.

As for this clone: What it recognizes is unknown.

The CDR3 has 16 residues. Germline V lookup: CDR1 ENHRY, CDR2 SYGVKD. V lost 5 bases and J 9 bases, leaving 23 bases between the germline ends. Amplification used 60 Vbeta primers and 13 Jbeta primers. Method: immunoSEQ multiplex PCR; TCRdb's copy keeps in-frame clones and lacks some. Listed are roughly 39,000 clones; about 3.2% falls within the top ten. V and J are TRBV10-3 and TRBJ2-1; TRBD2 is a possible D gene (6 bases). This TCR came from a woman aged 25 to 45 in good health and CMV-seropositive. Material for sequencing was PBMCs. The CDR3 nucleotides read TGTGCCATCAGTTACCAGGGAGACCTCGCCGGGGGTGAGCAGTTCTTC. Its protein is CAISYQGDLAGGEQFF.